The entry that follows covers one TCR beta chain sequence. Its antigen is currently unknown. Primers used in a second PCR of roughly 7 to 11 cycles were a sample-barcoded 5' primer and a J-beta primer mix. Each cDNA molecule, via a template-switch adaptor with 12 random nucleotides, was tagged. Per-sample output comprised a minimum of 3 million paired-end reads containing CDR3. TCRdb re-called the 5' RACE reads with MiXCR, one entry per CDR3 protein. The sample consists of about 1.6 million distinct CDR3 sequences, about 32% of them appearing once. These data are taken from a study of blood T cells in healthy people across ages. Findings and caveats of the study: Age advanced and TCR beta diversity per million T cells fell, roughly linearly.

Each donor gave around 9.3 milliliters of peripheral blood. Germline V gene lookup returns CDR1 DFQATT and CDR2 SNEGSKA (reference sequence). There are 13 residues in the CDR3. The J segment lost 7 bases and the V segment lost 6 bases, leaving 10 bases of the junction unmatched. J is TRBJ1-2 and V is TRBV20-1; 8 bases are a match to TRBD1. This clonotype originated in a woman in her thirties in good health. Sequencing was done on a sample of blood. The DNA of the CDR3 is TGCAGTGCAAATTCCCCAACAGGGGGTGGCTACACCTTC. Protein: CSANSPTGGGYTF.